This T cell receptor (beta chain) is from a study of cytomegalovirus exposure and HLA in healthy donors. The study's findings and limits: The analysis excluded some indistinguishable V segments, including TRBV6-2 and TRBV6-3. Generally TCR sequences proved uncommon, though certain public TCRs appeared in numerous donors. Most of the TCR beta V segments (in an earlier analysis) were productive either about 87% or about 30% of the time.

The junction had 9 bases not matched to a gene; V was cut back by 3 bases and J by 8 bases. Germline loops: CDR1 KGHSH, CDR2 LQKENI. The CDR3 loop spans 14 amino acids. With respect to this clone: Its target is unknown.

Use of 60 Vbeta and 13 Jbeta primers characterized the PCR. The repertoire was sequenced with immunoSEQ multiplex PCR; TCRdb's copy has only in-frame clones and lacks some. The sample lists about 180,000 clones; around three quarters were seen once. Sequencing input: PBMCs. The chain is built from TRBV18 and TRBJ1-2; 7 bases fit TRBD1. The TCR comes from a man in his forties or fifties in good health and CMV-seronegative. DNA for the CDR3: TGTGCCAGCTCACCCACCCAGGGGGTCTCCGGCTACACCTTC. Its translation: CASSPTQGVSGYTF. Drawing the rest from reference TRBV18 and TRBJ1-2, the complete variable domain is NAGVMQNPRHLVRRRGQEARLRCSPMKGHSHVYWYRQLPEEGLKFMVYLQKENIIDESGMPKERFSAEFPKEGPSILRIQQVVRGDSAAYFCASSPTQGVSGYTFGSGTRLTVV.